The 5 T cell receptor beta chains listed next were all sequenced from one sample in a study of early T cells in non-severe SARS-CoV-2 infection. TCRdb itself ran the 5' RACE reads through MiXCR, one entry per CDR3 protein. The sample lists about 56,000 distinct CDR3 sequences, roughly 12% occurring once. Input material: whole blood. The receptors stem from an adult who was a healthcare worker with PCR-confirmed SARS-CoV-2 infection or an uninfected control (not recorded which).

Only a few counts were recorded for this clonotype. The chain recombines TRBV30 with TRBJ1-1; 7 bases fit TRBD1. CDR3 length equals 14 residues. J gave up 0 bases and V 4 bases, and 5 bases lay outside the gene matches. Per the germline V gene, CDR1 is GTSNPN and CDR2 is SVGIG (reference sequence). The chain's CDR3 is CAWTKGQLNTEAFF. The CDR3 DNA reads TGTGCCTGGACGAAGGGACAGCTGAACACTGAAGCTTTCTTT. Supplemented by reference TRBV30 and TRBJ1-1, the full variable domain reads SQTIHQWPATLVQPVGSPLSLECTVEGTSNPNLYWYRQAAGRGLQLLFYSVGIGQISSEVPQNLSASRPQDRQFILSSKKLLLSDSGFYLCAWTKGQLNTEAFFGQGTRLTVV.

The genes are TRBV9 and TRBJ2-1, with 8 bases aligning to TRBD2. Trimming cost V 0 bases and J 6 bases; bases outside gene matches: 5. Germline CDR1 SGDLS, CDR2 YYNGEE. The CDR3 spans 15 residues. The CDR3 coding sequence is TGTGCCAGCAGCGTAGCGGGAGGGCCCCTCAATGAGCAGTTCTTC. Its protein is CASSVAGGPLNEQFF.

This chain joins TRBV28 and TRBJ2-2, with a tentative D call TRBD1 (5 bases). Trimming left V 2 bases short and J 0 bases short, with 7 bases between. Per germline, CDR1 MDHEN and CDR2 SYDVKM. CDR3 size: 15 residues. The CDR3 is CASSLRGPNTGELFF. CDR3 nucleotides: TGTGCCAGCAGTTTAAGGGGCCCGAACACCGGGGAGCTGTTTTTT.

This clonotype was detected many times. This CDR3 reads CASSPRQGRSVTTGELFF. CDR3 DNA sequence: TGTGCCAGCAGCCCGCGACAGGGGAGGTCTGTAACGACCGGGGAGCTGTTTTTT. V usage is TRBV13 and J usage is TRBJ2-2; TRBD1 aligns across 8 bases. V lost 5 bases to trimming and J lost 5 bases; unmatched junction nucleotides: 16. CDR1 and CDR2 (germline): PRHDT, FYEKMQ (reference sequence). There are 18 residues in the CDR3. Full variable domain (missing parts from reference TRBV13 and TRBJ2-2): AAGVIQSPRHLIKEKRETATLKCYPIPRHDTVYWYQQGPGQDPQFLISFYEKMQSDKGSIPDRFSAQQFSDYHSELNMSSLELGDSALYFCASSPRQGRSVTTGELFFGEGSRLTVL.

The table lists this clonotype with many counts. The chain uses TRBV28 and TRBJ2-7, with 7 bases lining up with TRBD2. J was trimmed by 4 bases and V by 6 bases; bases with no gene match: 6. The germline V gene has CDR1 MDHEN and CDR2 SYDVKM. The length of the CDR3 is 13 residues. The CDR3 DNA follows: TGTGCCAGCAGCTGGGGCGGGGGTTACGAGCAGTACTTC. This translates into CASSWGGGYEQYF.